This T cell receptor (beta chain) originates from a study of blood T cell repertoires in COVID-19. As for the study in general: Spain, Italy and the United States supplied samples that represented acute and convalescent COVID-19.

Under the authors' procedure: Researchers report that nucleated cell counts were estimated from reference gene primer amplification. TCRdb's table, derived via immunoSEQ multiplex PCR, lists solely in-frame clones and lacks some. The DNA gave D and trimming, while V, J and clone size come from that table. The sample contains hundreds of thousands of clones, about four fifths of which appear only once. The study recruited people aged 18 to 89 years across approximately 23 US areas. Participants' own reports of clinical history determined their cohort assignment. V lost 0 bases and J lost 6; bases outside the gene matches: 2. CDR1 and CDR2 (germline): GTSNPN, SVGIG (reference sequence). The CDR3 covers 12 residues.

This rearrangement joins TRBV30 to TRBJ2-7, with TRBD1 identical over 7 bases. This TCR was recovered from a woman between 35 and 50 years old who had recovered from COVID-19. What was sequenced was PBMCs or T cells enriched from blood (not recorded which). CDR3 protein: CAWSVTGVEQYF. CDR3 sequence (DNA): TGTGCCTGGAGTGTAACAGGGGTCGAGCAGTACTTC.